This T cell receptor (beta chain) was sequenced for a study of T cell repertoires and HLA-DP antigens. Clones were read by immunoSEQ multiplex PCR, and TCRdb kept only the in-frame ones, dropping some. The table records approximately 100,000 clones, approximately 86% of them present only once. The CDR3 runs 16 residues. V gave up 2 bases and J gave up 0 bases; unmatched junction bases: 5. About this clone itself: The antigen is undetermined.

Study-level points and caveats: Previously undetected clones averaged around 39% and 49% against the two alleles respectively.

Sequencing input: CD4+ T cells from PBMCs. The chain carries TRBV23-1 and TRBJ2-7; 9 nucleotides match TRBD2. TRBV23-1 is reported as an ORF; its role is uncertain. The TCR was taken from a man aged 50 to 60 in good health and CMV-seronegative. The DNA for the CDR3 is TGCGCCAGCAGTCAAAAATCTAGCGGGGACTCCTACGAGCAGTACTTC. This translates into CASSQKSSGDSYEQYF.